This TCR beta chain was found in a study of blood T cell repertoires in COVID-19. Looking at the study overall: Spain, Italy and the United States supplied samples that represented acute and convalescent COVID-19. Sources were T cells, B-cell-depleted T cells, or PBMCs; the material itself was cDNA or gDNA.

Study processing details: Reference gene primer amplification gave nucleated cell count estimates. Generated by immunoSEQ multiplex PCR, the TCRdb table keeps only in-frame clones and is missing some. D and trimming were read from the DNA, whereas the V and J calls and clone size are those reported in that table. The sample lists about 300,000 clones, about 88% occurring once. CDR3 size: 12 residues. Germline assignment: CDR1 SQVTM and CDR2 ANQGSEA. Trimming cost V 7 bases and J 7 bases, with 17 bases left between them. Patients from Seattle were sampled longitudinally, starting during active infection.

The genes are TRBV29-1 and TRBJ2-7, with D maybe TRBD1 (6 bases). The origin of this receptor is a human donor with COVID-19, enrolled during active disease. The donor label of this sample is uncertain. Sequencing was carried out using peripheral blood. The chain's CDR3 is CSASLWGQEQYF. The CDR3 DNA is TGCAGCGCCTCTCTCTGGGGGCAGGAGCAGTACTTC.